One sample yielded the 6 T cell receptor delta chains listed below, sequenced in a study of γδ T cells in repeated Plasmodium falciparum infection. Bulk repertoires came from Vgamma9/Vdelta2+ or Vdelta2-negative gammadelta T cells flow-sorted from PBMC. TCRdb reanalyzed the multiplex PCR reads using CATT. The sample gives about 89,000 delta-chain clones, 1.4% of which show up once; more than 7.5% is in the top ten. What was sequenced was gamma-delta T cells from blood. All receptors derive from a pool of human donors (malaria-infected and uninfected, not separated).

As to this clone: This DNA's translation differs at residue 16 from TCRdb's protein, which comes from a much larger clone; a read error is likely, and the protein shown is translated from the DNA. The CDR3 loop is CALGDPSSPSGRGIRSTDKLIF. The CDR3 DNA reads TGTGCTCTTGGGGATCCATCCTCCCCTTCCGGTCGGGGGATACGCAGCACCGATAAACTCATCTTT. The chain couples TRDV1 to TRDJ1, with 10 bases fitting TRDD3. The J gene was missing in TCRdb and was found by matching the end of the DNA to germline. This CDR3 spans 22 amino acids. CDR1 and CDR2 from the germline V gene are TSWWSYY and QGS. The V segment lost 3 bases and the J segment 1 base; nucleotides outside the gene matches: 23.

This clone was seen at least ten times. The TCRdb record carries a much larger clone's protein, which differs from this DNA's translation at residue 8; a read error is the likely cause, and the protein listed here is the DNA translation. The rearrangement links TRDV2 to TRDJ3; 10 nucleotides line up with TRDD3. Looked up from germline, CDR1 is GEAIGNYY and CDR2 is EKD. This CDR3 region has 16 residues. The V segment lost 5 bases and the J segment 2 bases; nucleotides outside the gene matches: 2. Here the CDR3 reads CACVLGDAWDTRQMFF. The DNA of the CDR3 is TGTGCCTGTGTACTGGGGGATGCCTGGGACACCCGACAGATGTTTTTC.

Turning to this clone: The mismatch at residue 5 between this DNA's translation and the TCRdb protein of a much larger clone likely reflects a read error; the protein shown is translated from the DNA. The genes are TRDV2 and TRDJ1, with 13 bases identical to TRDD3. Here the J gene was assigned by germline matching of the DNA, as TCRdb has none. After removal of 3 bases from V and 7 bases from J, the junction contained 31 bases not matched to a gene. Germline assignment: CDR1 GEAIGNYY and CDR2 EKD. The CDR3 has 23 residues. CDR3 loop: CACDAVPPTGGYDRGGGSVKLIF. CDR3 coding DNA: TGTGCCTGTGACGCCGTCCCTCCTACTGGGGGATACGATCGTGGTGGAGGATCGGTTAAACTCATCTTT.

A few counts support this clone. The translation of this DNA and the TCRdb protein of a much larger clone differ at residue 15, probably owing to a read error; the protein shown here is translated from the DNA. The V and J genes are TRDV1 and TRDJ1; D is perhaps TRDD2 (5 bases). The CDR3 extends over 22 amino acids. The germline gives CDR1 TSWWSYY, CDR2 QGS. With 2 bases removed from V and 4 bases from J, the gap between germline ends came to 35 bases. CDR3 nucleotide sequence: TGTGCTCTTGGGGAAATGGGTCTTCGTCATCTACCCCAAAATGCCTTCGGCGATAAACTCATCTTT. Its translation is CALGEMGLRHLPQNAFGDKLIF.

This clone occurred many times. The protein given by TCRdb reflects a much larger clone and differs at residue 3 from this DNA's translation, likely from a read error; the protein shown is the DNA's translation. The chain combines TRDV3 with TRDJ1, with a weak D call TRDD3 (5 bases). V shed 4 bases and J shed 2 bases, with 14 bases lying between them. CDR1 is TVYSNPD, CDR2 GDNSRS, per germline (reference sequence). The CDR3 has 13 residues. DNA of the CDR3: TGTGCCTCCCTAGCCCCTGGGACCGATAAACTCATCTTT. It codes for CASLAPGTDKLIF.

This clone showed up just a few times. The protein held in TCRdb is that of a much larger clone and does not match this DNA's translation at residue 19, likely because of a read error; the protein shown is translated from the DNA. No J gene was named, though the V gene is TRDV2; the table calls TRDD3, which could not be checked here. The CDR3 totals 21 residues. In germline, CDR1 is GEAIGNYY, CDR2 EKD. CDR3 DNA: TGTGCCTGTGATGGATTACTGGGGGACTTATACAGCTCCTGGGACACCCGACAGGTGTTTTTC. This gives the protein CACDGLLGDLYSSWDTRQVFF.